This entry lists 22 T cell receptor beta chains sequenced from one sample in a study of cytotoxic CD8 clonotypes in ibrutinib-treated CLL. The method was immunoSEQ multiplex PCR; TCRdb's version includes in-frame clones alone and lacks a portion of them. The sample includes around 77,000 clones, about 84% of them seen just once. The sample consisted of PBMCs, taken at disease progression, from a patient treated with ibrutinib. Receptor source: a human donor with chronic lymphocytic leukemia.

In DNA, the CDR3 is TGTGCCAGCAGCCCCGACACAGCAGTAGCTTTCTTT. Encoded protein: CASSPDTAVAFF. This rearrangement joins TRBV2 to TRBJ1-1; D not resolved. V lost 6 bases and J 10 bases, leaving 15 bases between the germline ends. This CDR3 contains 12 residues. Germline V gene lookup returns CDR1 SNHLY and CDR2 FYNNEI. The full variable domain, in which reference TRBV2 and TRBJ1-1 provide the parts outside the CDR3, is EPEVTQTPSHQVTQMGQEVILRCVPISNHLYFYWYRQILGQKVEFLVSFYNNEISEKSEIFDDQFSVERPDGSNFTLKIRSTKLEDSAMYFCASSPDTAVAFFGQGTRLTVV.

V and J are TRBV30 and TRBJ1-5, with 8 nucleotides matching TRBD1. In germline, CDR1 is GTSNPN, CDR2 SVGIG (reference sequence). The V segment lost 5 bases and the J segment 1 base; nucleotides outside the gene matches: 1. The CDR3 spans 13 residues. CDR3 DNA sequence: TGTGCCTGGGACAGGGGAAGCAATCAGCCCCAGCATTTT. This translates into CAWDRGSNQPQHF.

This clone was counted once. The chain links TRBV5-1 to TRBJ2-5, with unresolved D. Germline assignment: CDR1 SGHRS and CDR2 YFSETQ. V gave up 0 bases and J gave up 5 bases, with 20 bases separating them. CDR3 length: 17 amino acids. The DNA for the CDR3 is TGCGCCAGCAGCTTGGCCGCTCTCTCGGCAGGTATGGAGACCCAGTACTTC. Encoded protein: CASSLAALSAGMETQYF.

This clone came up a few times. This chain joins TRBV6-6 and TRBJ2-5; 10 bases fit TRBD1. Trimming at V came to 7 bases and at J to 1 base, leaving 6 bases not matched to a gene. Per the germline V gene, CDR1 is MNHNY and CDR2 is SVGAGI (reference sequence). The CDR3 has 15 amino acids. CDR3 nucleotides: TGTGCCAGCAACTCCCGGGACAGGGGCCAAGAGACCCAGTACTTC. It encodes CASNSRDRGQETQYF.

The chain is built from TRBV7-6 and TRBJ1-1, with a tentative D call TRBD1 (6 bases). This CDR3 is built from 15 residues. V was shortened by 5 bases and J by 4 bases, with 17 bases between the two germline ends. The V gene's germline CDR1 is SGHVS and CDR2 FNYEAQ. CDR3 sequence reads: CASSPTGGALTEAFF. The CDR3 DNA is TGTGCCAGCAGCCCAACCGGGGGGGCGCTCACTGAAGCTTTCTTT.

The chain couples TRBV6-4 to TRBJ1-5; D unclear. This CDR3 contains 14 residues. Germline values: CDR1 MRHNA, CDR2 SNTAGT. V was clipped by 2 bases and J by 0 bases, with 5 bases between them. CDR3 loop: CASSDSHSNQPQHF. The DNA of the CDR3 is TGTGCCAGCAGTGACAGCCATAGCAATCAGCCCCAGCATTTT.

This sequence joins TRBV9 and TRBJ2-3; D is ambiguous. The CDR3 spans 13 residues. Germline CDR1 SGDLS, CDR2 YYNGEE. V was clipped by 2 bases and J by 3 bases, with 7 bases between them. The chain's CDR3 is CASSVSITDTQYF. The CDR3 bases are TGTGCCAGCAGCGTTTCCATTACAGATACGCAGTATTTT. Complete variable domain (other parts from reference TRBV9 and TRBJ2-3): DSGVTQTPKHLITATGQRVTLRCSPRSGDLSVYWYQQSLDQGLQFLIQYYNGEERAKGNILERFSAQQFPDLHSELNLSSLELGDSALYFCASSVSITDTQYFGPGTRLTVL.

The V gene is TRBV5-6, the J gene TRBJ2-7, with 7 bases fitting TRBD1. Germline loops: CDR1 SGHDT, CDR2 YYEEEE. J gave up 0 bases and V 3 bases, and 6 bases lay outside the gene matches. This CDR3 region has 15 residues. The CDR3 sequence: CASSSGQLSSYEQYF. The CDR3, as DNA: TGTGCCAGCAGCTCGGGACAGCTGAGCTCCTACGAGCAGTACTTC.

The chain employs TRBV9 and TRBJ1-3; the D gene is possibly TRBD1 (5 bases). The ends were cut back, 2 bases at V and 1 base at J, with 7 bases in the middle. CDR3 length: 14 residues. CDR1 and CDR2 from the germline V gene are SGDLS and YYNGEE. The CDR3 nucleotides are TGTGCCAGCAGCGTCGGACAATCTGGAAACACCATATATTTT. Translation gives CASSVGQSGNTIYF. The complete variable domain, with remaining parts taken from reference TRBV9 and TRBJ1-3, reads DSGVTQTPKHLITATGQRVTLRCSPRSGDLSVYWYQQSLDQGLQFLIQYYNGEERAKGNILERFSAQQFPDLHSELNLSSLELGDSALYFCASSVGQSGNTIYFGEGSWLTVV.

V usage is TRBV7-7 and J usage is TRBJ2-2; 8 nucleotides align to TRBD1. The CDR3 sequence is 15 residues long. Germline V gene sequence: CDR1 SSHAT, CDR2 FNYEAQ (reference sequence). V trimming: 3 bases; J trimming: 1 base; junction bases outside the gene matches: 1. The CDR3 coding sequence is TGTGCCAGCAGCTTGGGGACAGGGAACACCGGGGAGCTGTTTTTT. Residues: CASSLGTGNTGELFF. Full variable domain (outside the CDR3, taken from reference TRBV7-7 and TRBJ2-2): GAGVSQSPRYKVTKRGQDVTLRCDPISSHATLYWYQQALGQGPEFLTYFNYEAQPDKSGLPSDRFSAERPEGSISTLTIQRTEQRDSAMYRCASSLGTGNTGELFFGEGSRLTVL.

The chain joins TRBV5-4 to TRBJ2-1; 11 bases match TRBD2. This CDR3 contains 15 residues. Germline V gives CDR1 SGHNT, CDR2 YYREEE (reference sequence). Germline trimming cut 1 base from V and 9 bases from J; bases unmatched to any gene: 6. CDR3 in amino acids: CASSLRLAGKFEQFF. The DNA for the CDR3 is TGTGCCAGCAGCTTGCGACTAGCGGGGAAGTTTGAGCAGTTCTTC.

The CDR3 region is CASSPKTSGVRGKTQYF. CDR3 sequence (DNA): TGTGCCAGTAGCCCGAAGACTAGCGGGGTTAGGGGTAAGACCCAGTACTTC. The rearrangement joins TRBV19 to TRBJ2-5; 11 nucleotides align to TRBD2. Germline V gene sequence: CDR1 LNHDA, CDR2 SQIVND (reference sequence). This CDR3 comprises 17 residues. The V gene end was trimmed by 6 bases and the J gene end by 6 bases; junction bases not matched to a gene: 15.

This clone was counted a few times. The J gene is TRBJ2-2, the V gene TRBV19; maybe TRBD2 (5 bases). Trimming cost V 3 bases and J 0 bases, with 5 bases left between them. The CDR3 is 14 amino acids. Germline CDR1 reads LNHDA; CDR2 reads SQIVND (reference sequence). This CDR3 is CASSISANTGELFF. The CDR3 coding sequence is TGTGCCAGTAGTATTAGCGCGAACACCGGGGAGCTGTTTTTT.

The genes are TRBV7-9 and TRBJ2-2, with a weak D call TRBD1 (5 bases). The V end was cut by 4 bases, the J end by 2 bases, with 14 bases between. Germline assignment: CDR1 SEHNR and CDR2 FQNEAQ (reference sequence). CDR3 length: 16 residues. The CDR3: CASSSIDRLNTGELFF. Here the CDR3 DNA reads TGTGCCAGCAGCTCCATTGACAGACTTAACACCGGGGAGCTGTTTTTT.

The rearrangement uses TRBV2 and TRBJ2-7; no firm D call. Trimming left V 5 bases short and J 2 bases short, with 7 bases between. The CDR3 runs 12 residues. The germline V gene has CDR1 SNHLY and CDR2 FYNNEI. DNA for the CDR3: TGTGCCAGCAGTCCCCTAACCTACGAGCAGTACTTC. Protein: CASSPLTYEQYF.

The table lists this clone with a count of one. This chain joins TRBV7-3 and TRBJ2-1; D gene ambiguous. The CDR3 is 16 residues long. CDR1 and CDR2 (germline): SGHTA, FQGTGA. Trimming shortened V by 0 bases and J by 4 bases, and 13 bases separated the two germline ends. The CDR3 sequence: CASSLTANGAYNEQFF. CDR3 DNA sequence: TGTGCCAGCAGCTTAACGGCTAACGGAGCGTACAATGAGCAGTTCTTC.

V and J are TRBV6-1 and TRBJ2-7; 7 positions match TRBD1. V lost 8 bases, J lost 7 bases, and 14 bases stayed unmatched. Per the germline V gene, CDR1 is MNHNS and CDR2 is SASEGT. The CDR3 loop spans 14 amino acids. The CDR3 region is CASRVTGIRLEQYF. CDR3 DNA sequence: TGTGCCAGCCGAGTGACAGGGATCCGTCTGGAGCAGTACTTC.

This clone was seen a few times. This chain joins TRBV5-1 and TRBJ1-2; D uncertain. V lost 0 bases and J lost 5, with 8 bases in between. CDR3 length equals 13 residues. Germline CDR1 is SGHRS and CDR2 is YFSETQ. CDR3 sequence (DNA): TGCGCCAGCAGCTTGGATAGGCTTTATGGCTACACCTTC. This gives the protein CASSLDRLYGYTF.

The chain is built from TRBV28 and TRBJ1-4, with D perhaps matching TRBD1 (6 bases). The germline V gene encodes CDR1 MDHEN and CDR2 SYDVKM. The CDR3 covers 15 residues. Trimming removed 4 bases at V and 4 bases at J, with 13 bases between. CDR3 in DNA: TGTGCCAGCAGTTATTGGGGGCGGATTAATGAAAAACTGTTTTTT. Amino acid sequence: CASSYWGRINEKLFF.

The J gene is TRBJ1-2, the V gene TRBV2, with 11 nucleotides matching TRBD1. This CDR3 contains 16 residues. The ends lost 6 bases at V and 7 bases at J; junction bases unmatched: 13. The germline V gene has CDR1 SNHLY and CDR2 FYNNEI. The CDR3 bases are TGTGCCAGCAGAAAATCCGGGACAGGGGGAAGGGGTGGCTACACCTTC. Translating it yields CASRKSGTGGRGGYTF.

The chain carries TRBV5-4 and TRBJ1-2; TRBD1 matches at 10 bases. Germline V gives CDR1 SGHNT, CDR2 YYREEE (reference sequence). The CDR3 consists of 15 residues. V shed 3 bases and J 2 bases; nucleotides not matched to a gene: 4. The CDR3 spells CASSSPDRGNYGYTF. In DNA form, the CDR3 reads TGTGCCAGCAGCTCGCCGGACAGGGGGAACTATGGCTACACCTTC.

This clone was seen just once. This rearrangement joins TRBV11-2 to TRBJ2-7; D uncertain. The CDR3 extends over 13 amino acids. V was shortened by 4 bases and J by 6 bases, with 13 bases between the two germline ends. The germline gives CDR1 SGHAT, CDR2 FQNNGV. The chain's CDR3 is CASSYQGASEQYF. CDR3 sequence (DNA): TGTGCCAGCAGCTACCAAGGCGCGTCCGAGCAGTACTTC.